These T cell receptor beta chains were read from a single sample in a study of CD8+ T cells in alopecia areata. Clones were sequenced by immunoSEQ multiplex PCR, and TCRdb holds only the in-frame ones, with some missing. The table shows about 200,000 clones, with roughly 60% occurring only once. The sample consisted of CD4+ T cells sorted from blood, taken at week 24, from a patient treated with tofacitinib. These receptors all stem from a human donor with alopecia areata. Both conserved end residues are part of each CDR3. A D gene is named only where the DNA matches it firmly. For some rows the clone size is stated as once, few or many, or as a class when expanded; others skip it.

d_call: -; j_call: TRBJ2-5; v_call: TRBV29-1; clone_size: -; cdr3_aa: CSVDLSSVETQYF; cdr3_nt: TGCAGCGTTGATTTGTCTAGCGTAGAGACCCAGTACTTC
d_call: -; j_call: TRBJ2-5; v_call: TRBV7-2; clone_size: few; cdr3_aa: CASTPTGSETQYF; cdr3_nt: TGTGCCAGCACCCCCACAGGATCTGAGACCCAGTACTTC
d_call: -; j_call: TRBJ2-5; v_call: TRBV29-1; clone_size: -; cdr3_aa: CSVARVVGETQYF; cdr3_nt: TGCAGCGTTGCGCGGGTGGTAGGGGAGACCCAGTACTTC
d_call: -; j_call: TRBJ2-3; v_call: TRBV14; clone_size: few; cdr3_aa: CASSQADTQYF; cdr3_nt: TGTGCCAGCAGCCAAGCGGATACGCAGTATTTT
d_call: -; j_call: TRBJ1-2; v_call: TRBV9; clone_size: -; cdr3_aa: CASSVAGDGYTF; cdr3_nt: TGTGCCAGCAGCGTAGCAGGGGATGGCTACACCTTC
d_call: -; j_call: TRBJ1-4; v_call: TRBV9; clone_size: -; cdr3_aa: CASSGSVYANEKLFF; cdr3_nt: TGTGCCAGCAGCGGATCGGTGTATGCTAATGAAAAACTGTTTTTT
d_call: TRBD1; j_call: TRBJ2-5; v_call: TRBV5-1; clone_size: -; cdr3_aa: CASSGTGAQETQYF; cdr3_nt: TGCGCCAGCAGCGGGACAGGGGCACAAGAGACCCAGTACTTC
d_call: TRBD2; j_call: TRBJ2-1; v_call: TRBV4-1; clone_size: few; cdr3_aa: CASSPTSGRTSSYNEQFF; cdr3_nt: TGCGCCAGCAGCCCCACTAGCGGGAGAACTAGCTCCTACAATGAGCAGTTCTTC
d_call: TRBD1; j_call: TRBJ1-1; v_call: TRBV19; clone_size: many; cdr3_aa: CASSTGDRVNTEAFF; cdr3_nt: TGTGCCAGTAGTACCGGGGACAGGGTGAACACTGAAGCTTTCTTT
d_call: -; j_call: TRBJ2-2; v_call: TRBV2; clone_size: -; cdr3_aa: CASRALWTGELFF; cdr3_nt: TGTGCCAGCCGGGCCCTGTGGACCGGGGAGCTGTTTTTT
d_call: TRBD2; j_call: TRBJ2-4; v_call: TRBV5-4; clone_size: -; cdr3_aa: CASSLASGGNIQYF; cdr3_nt: TGTGCCAGCAGCTTGGCTAGCGGGGGAAACATTCAGTACTTC
d_call: -; j_call: TRBJ1-5; v_call: TRBV5-6; clone_size: -; cdr3_aa: CASSLGGLRNQPQHF; cdr3_nt: TGTGCCAGCAGCTTGGGGGGTCTCCGCAATCAGCCCCAGCATTTT
d_call: TRBD2; j_call: TRBJ2-3; v_call: TRBV5-4; clone_size: -; cdr3_aa: CASSLVASGEDTQYF; cdr3_nt: TGTGCCAGCAGCTTGGTGGCTAGCGGGGAGGATACGCAGTATTTT
d_call: TRBD2; j_call: TRBJ2-5; v_call: TRBV2; clone_size: -; cdr3_aa: CASTRGGLAGRETQYF; cdr3_nt: TGTGCCAGCACCCGAGGGGGACTAGCGGGACGAGAGACCCAGTACTTC
d_call: -; j_call: TRBJ2-6; v_call: TRBV5-4; clone_size: -; cdr3_aa: CASSFRVSGANVLTF; cdr3_nt: TGTGCCAGCAGCTTCAGGGTTTCCGGGGCCAACGTCCTGACTTTC
d_call: TRBD1; j_call: TRBJ2-5; v_call: TRBV29-1; clone_size: -; cdr3_aa: CSVEQGAGSKTQYF; cdr3_nt: TGCAGCGTTGAACAGGGGGCGGGTTCGAAGACCCAGTACTTC
d_call: -; j_call: TRBJ1-6; v_call: TRBV7-2; clone_size: -; cdr3_aa: CASSFSSPLHF; cdr3_nt: TGTGCCAGCAGCTTTTCTTCACCCCTCCACTTT
d_call: -; j_call: TRBJ2-4; v_call: TRBV5-1; clone_size: -; cdr3_aa: CASAGRHVSAKNIQYF; cdr3_nt: TGCGCCAGCGCCGGCAGGCACGTTTCGGCCAAAAACATTCAGTACTTC
d_call: TRBD2; j_call: TRBJ2-3; v_call: TRBV30; clone_size: few; cdr3_aa: CAWSLGLAGVWYF; cdr3_nt: TGTGCCTGGAGTTTGGGACTAGCGGGAGTCTGGTATTTT
d_call: -; j_call: TRBJ1-2; v_call: TRBV29-1; clone_size: -; cdr3_aa: CSVEKSFGRRIIRGYTF; cdr3_nt: TGCAGCGTTGAAAAATCCTTTGGACGGCGGATAATACGGGGCTACACCTTC